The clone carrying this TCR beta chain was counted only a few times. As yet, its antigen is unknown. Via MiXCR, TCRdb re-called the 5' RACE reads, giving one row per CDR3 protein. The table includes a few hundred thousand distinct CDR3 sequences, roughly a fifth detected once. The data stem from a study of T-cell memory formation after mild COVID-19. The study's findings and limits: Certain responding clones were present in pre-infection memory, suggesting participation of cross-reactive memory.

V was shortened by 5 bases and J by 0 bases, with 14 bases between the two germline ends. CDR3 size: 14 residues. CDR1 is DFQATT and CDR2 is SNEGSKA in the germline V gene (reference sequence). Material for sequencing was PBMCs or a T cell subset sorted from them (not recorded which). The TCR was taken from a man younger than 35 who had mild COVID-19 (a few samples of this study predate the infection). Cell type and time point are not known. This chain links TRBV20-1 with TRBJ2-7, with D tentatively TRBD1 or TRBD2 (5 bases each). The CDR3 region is CSAEGTSNSYEQYF. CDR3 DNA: TGCAGTGCTGAAGGGACCTCCAACTCCTACGAGCAGTACTTC.